Below, 19 T cell receptor beta chains from the same sample are listed, as sequenced in a study of blood T cell repertoires in COVID-19. Generated by immunoSEQ multiplex PCR, the TCRdb table keeps only in-frame clones and is missing some. The data contain tens of thousands of clones, around 80% of them singletons. Sequencing was done on a sample of peripheral blood. These receptors originate from a woman over 75 with acute or convalescent COVID-19.

V gene TRBV7-9 combines with J gene TRBJ1-1; D is unclear. V gave up 3 bases and J gave up 7 bases, with 15 bases separating them. This CDR3 region has 14 residues. Per the germline V gene, CDR1 is SEHNR and CDR2 is FQNEAQ (reference sequence). For the CDR3, the DNA is TGTGCCAGCAGCTTCTCGACCGGGTCTTATGAAGCTTTCTTT. Amino acids: CASSFSTGSYEAFF. Combining the CDR3 with reference TRBV7-9 and TRBJ1-1 gives the whole variable domain DTGVSQNPRHKITKRGQNVTFRCDPISEHNRLYWYRQTLGQGPEFLTYFQNEAQLEKSRLLSDRFSAERPKGSFSTLEIQRTEQGDSAMYLCASSFSTGSYEAFFGQGTRLTVV.

The genes are TRBV5-1 and TRBJ2-7; 11 nucleotides line up with TRBD2. The CDR3 loop spans 15 amino acids. J lost 0 bases, V lost 1 base, and 0 bases had no gene match. Germline V CDR1 and CDR2: SGHRS, YFSETQ. CDR3 sequence: CASSLTSGSSYEQYF. The CDR3 DNA follows: TGCGCCAGCAGCTTGACTAGCGGGAGCTCCTACGAGCAGTACTTC.

The rearrangement joins TRBV7-2 to TRBJ2-1, with 11 bases aligning to TRBD2. Germline CDR1 and CDR2: SGHTA and FQGNSA. The V and J ends lost 3 bases and 4 bases, in that order; junction bases with no gene match: 2. The CDR3 is 15 amino acids. The DNA for the CDR3 is TGTGCCAGCAGCTTGACTAGCGGGGAGTACAATGAGCAGTTCTTC. It translates to CASSLTSGEYNEQFF.

CDR3 DNA sequence: TGTGCCAGCAGTTTTAGGACAGGGAACACCGGGGAGCTGTTTTTT. Translating gives CASSFRTGNTGELFF. The chain joins TRBV6-5 to TRBJ2-2; TRBD1 matches 7 bases. Germline CDR1 is MNHEY and CDR2 is SVGAGI. The V gene end was trimmed by 4 bases and the J gene end by 1 base; junction bases not matched to a gene: 3. The CDR3 is 15 residues long.

This clone was found once. V is TRBV11-1 and J is TRBJ2-2; TRBD1 aligns across 10 bases. CDR1 SGHAT and CDR2 FQDESV come from the germline V gene (reference sequence). With V trimmed by 2 bases and J by 6 bases, 3 bases remained unmatched. The CDR3 covers 15 residues. CDR3 amino acids: CASSLWDRGAGELFF. In nucleotides, the CDR3 is TGTGCCAGCAGCTTATGGGACAGGGGCGCCGGGGAGCTGTTTTTT.

The CDR3 reads CASSLWSGENTEAFF. In DNA, the CDR3 is TGTGCCAGCAGCTTATGGTCGGGTGAGAACACTGAAGCTTTCTTT. The rearrangement links TRBV11-2 to TRBJ1-1; D unclear. Per the germline V gene, CDR1 is SGHAT and CDR2 is FQNNGV. V lost 2 bases and J 1 base, leaving 11 bases between the germline ends. This CDR3 contains 15 residues.

The genes are TRBV9 and TRBJ2-1, with TRBD2 matching 11 bases. CDR3 size: 15 residues. J lost 8 bases, V lost 1 base, and 5 bases had no gene match. Germline lookup yields CDR1 SGDLS and CDR2 YYNGEE. CDR3 sequence: CASSVFLAGGYEQFF. For the CDR3, the DNA is TGTGCCAGCAGCGTATTTTTAGCGGGAGGGTATGAGCAGTTCTTC.

J is TRBJ2-7 and V is TRBV7-9; D unclear. V shed 9 bases and J shed 0 bases, with 12 bases lying between them. The CDR3 has 13 amino acids. The germline CDR1 and CDR2 sequences are SEHNR and FQNEAQ (reference sequence). CDR3 sequence: CARGSRSSYEQYF. The CDR3 bases are TGTGCCAGGGGTTCAAGGAGCTCCTACGAGCAGTACTTC.

J is TRBJ1-2 and V is TRBV19; possibly TRBD1 for D (5 bases). Germline lookup yields CDR1 LNHDA and CDR2 SQIVND (reference sequence). The V end was cut by 3 bases, the J end by 7 bases, with 12 bases between. This CDR3 has 13 residues. CDR3 in DNA: TGTGCCAGTAGTATTAGCCAGGGAAGTGGCTACACCTTC. It encodes CASSISQGSGYTF.

J is TRBJ1-1 and V is TRBV5-1, with D uncertain. CDR3 size: 14 residues. Trimming shortened V by 1 base and J by 1 base, and 8 bases separated the two germline ends. CDR1 and CDR2 (germline): SGHRS, YFSETQ. The chain's CDR3 is CASSLSPQNTEAFF. In DNA form, the CDR3 reads TGCGCCAGCAGCTTGTCCCCACAGAACACTGAAGCTTTCTTT.

This clone came up once. The chain couples TRBV9 to TRBJ2-1; possible D gene TRBD1, 5 bases. This CDR3 is built from 11 residues. V was pared by 4 bases and J by 6 bases, with 5 bases between. Germline CDR1 and CDR2: SGDLS and YYNGEE. The CDR3 region is CASSRGNEQFF. The CDR3, as DNA: TGTGCCAGCAGCAGGGGCAATGAGCAGTTCTTC. Full variable domain (rest looked up from reference TRBV9 and TRBJ2-1): DSGVTQTPKHLITATGQRVTLRCSPRSGDLSVYWYQQSLDQGLQFLIQYYNGEERAKGNILERFSAQQFPDLHSELNLSSLELGDSALYFCASSRGNEQFFGPGTRLTVL.

The J gene is TRBJ2-7, the V gene TRBV7-8; 7 bases are shared with TRBD1. The CDR3 runs to 14 residues. Germline CDR1 and CDR2: SGHVS and FQNEAQ. Trimming at V came to 1 base and at J to 3 bases, leaving 3 bases not matched to a gene. The CDR3 region is CASSLVAGGYEQYF. In DNA, the CDR3 is TGTGCCAGCAGCTTAGTCGCAGGGGGCTACGAGCAGTACTTC.

The chain uses TRBV2 and TRBJ2-6; 7 bases align to TRBD1. CDR1 is SNHLY and CDR2 is FYNNEI in the germline V gene. The CDR3 length is 18 residues. The J segment lost 0 bases and the V segment lost 4 bases, leaving 9 bases of the junction unmatched. CDR3: CASSVGDSSFSGANVLTF. The CDR3 nucleotides are TGTGCCAGCAGTGTAGGGGACAGTAGTTTCTCTGGGGCCAACGTCCTGACTTTC.

The V call is TRBV25-1, the J call TRBJ1-4; tentative D call: TRBD1 (5 bases). The CDR3 is made up of 15 amino acids. The V end was cut by 2 bases, the J end by 5 bases, with 12 bases between. Germline-derived CDR1 and CDR2 are MGHDK and SYGVNS. The CDR3 here is CASSETAGQNEKLFF. CDR3 coding DNA: TGTGCCAGCAGTGAAACGGCAGGACAAAATGAAAAACTGTTTTTT.

The gene calls are TRBV7-2 and TRBJ1-1; D is unresolved. The V gene lost 3 bases and the J gene lost 1 base, with 12 bases spanning the gap. Looked up from germline, CDR1 is SGHTA and CDR2 is FQGNSA. CDR3 length equals 15 residues. The CDR3 region has the DNA TGTGCCAGCAGCTTGATGGGAGCGGCGAACACTGAAGCTTTCTTT. Its translation is CASSLMGAANTEAFF. The full variable domain, completed using reference TRBV7-2 and TRBJ1-1, is GAGVSQSPSNKVTEKGKDVELRCDPISGHTALYWYRQSLGQGLEFLIYFQGNSAPDKSGLPSDRFSAERTGGSVSTLTIQRTQQEDSAVYLCASSLMGAANTEAFFGQGTRLTVV.

This rearrangement joins TRBV7-9 to TRBJ2-3; tentative D call: TRBD2 (5 bases). Germline CDR1 SEHNR, CDR2 FQNEAQ (reference sequence). The CDR3 length is 14 residues. Trimming stripped 6 bases from V and 0 bases from J, with 10 bases between. The CDR3 bases are TGTGCCAGCAGAGGGCGGACTAGCACAGATACGCAGTATTTT. Translation: CASRGRTSTDTQYF. Full variable domain (remainder filled in from reference TRBV7-9 and TRBJ2-3): DTGVSQNPRHKITKRGQNVTFRCDPISEHNRLYWYRQTLGQGPEFLTYFQNEAQLEKSRLLSDRFSAERPKGSFSTLEIQRTEQGDSAMYLCASRGRTSTDTQYFGPGTRLTVL.

This clone showed up just a few times. The chain couples TRBV7-2 to TRBJ1-6, with D possibly TRBD1 on 6 matching bases. CDR1 and CDR2 (germline): SGHTA, FQGNSA. The V and J ends lost 2 bases and 5 bases respectively, with 10 bases between them. This CDR3 contains 15 residues. The CDR3 spells CASSLSGADNSPLHF. In DNA, the CDR3 is TGTGCCAGCAGCTTATCAGGGGCGGATAATTCACCCCTCCACTTT.

The chain joins TRBV7-9 to TRBJ2-7; D may be TRBD1 (6 bases). CDR3 size: 13 residues. Between the trimmed V and J ends, which lost 2 bases and 5 bases, there was a span of 10 bases. Germline-derived CDR1 and CDR2 are SEHNR and FQNEAQ (reference sequence). The CDR3 here is CASSLTGIDEQYF. CDR3 coding DNA: TGTGCCAGCAGCTTAACAGGGATCGACGAGCAGTACTTC.

This clone appeared a single time. The rearrangement uses TRBV6-5 and TRBJ1-2; TRBD1 aligns across 8 bases. The CDR3 loop spans 15 amino acids. Germline-derived CDR1 and CDR2 are MNHEY and SVGAGI. V was pared by 0 bases and J by 1 base, with 1 base of the junction left unmatched. The CDR3 region has the DNA TGTGCCAGCAGTTACTCACAGGGGGTTAACTATGGCTACACCTTC. It is translated as CASSYSQGVNYGYTF.